A single sample is the source of the 30 T cell receptor beta chains below, sequenced in a study of OX40 agonist ivuxolimab in advanced cancers. The protocol was immunoSEQ multiplex PCR, while the TCRdb copy is restricted to in-frame clones and leaves out a portion. The table lists about 66,000 clones, about 88% of them singletons. This specimen was CD4+ or CD8+ T cells sorted from blood, taken in a trial of the OX40 agonist ivuxolimab. The receptors here all came from an adult with an advanced solid tumor such as melanoma, head and neck, liver or kidney cancer.

The chain carries TRBV5-6 and TRBJ1-2; 7 bases are shared with TRBD1. Germline V gene lookup returns CDR1 SGHDT and CDR2 YYEEEE. Unmatched junction bases numbered 20, after V lost 4 bases and J lost 8 bases. The CDR3 length is 17 residues. CDR3 nucleotides: TGTGCCAGCAGCCCCCCTGCGTCTTACCGGGACAGAAAAGGCTACACCTTC. Its translation: CASSPPASYRDRKGYTF.

The chain couples TRBV7-9 to TRBJ2-1; the D gene is possibly TRBD2 (6 bases). The germline V gene has CDR1 SEHNR and CDR2 FQNEAQ (reference sequence). CDR3 length equals 15 residues. The V and J ends lost 1 base and 0 bases respectively, with 7 bases between them. Here the CDR3 DNA reads TGTGCCAGCAGCTTAGGGGGGGTCTCCTACAATGAGCAGTTCTTC. It is translated as CASSLGGVSYNEQFF.

This rearrangement joins TRBV30 to TRBJ2-7, with TRBD1 identical over 9 bases. V shed 2 bases and J 6 bases; nucleotides not matched to a gene: 11. CDR3 length: 15 residues. CDR1 and CDR2 from the germline V gene are GTSNPN and SVGIG (reference sequence). The CDR3 DNA reads as TGTGCCTGGAGTAGTCGGGACAGGGTGTCTGTCGAGCAGTACTTC. Translated, it gives CAWSSRDRVSVEQYF. The full variable domain, completed using reference TRBV30 and TRBJ2-7, is SQTIHQWPATLVQPVGSPLSLECTVEGTSNPNLYWYRQAAGRGLQLLFYSVGIGQISSEVPQNLSASRPQDRQFILSSKKLLLSDSGFYLCAWSSRDRVSVEQYFGPGTRLTVT.

The chain has TRBV23-1 and TRBJ2-5; D not certain. TRBV23-1 carries the ORF label, with uncertain function. The CDR3 totals 16 residues. The V gene lost 0 bases and the J gene lost 6 bases, with 17 bases spanning the gap. The CDR3 protein is CASSQSYAGPQQTQYF. CDR3 nucleotides: TGCGCCAGCAGTCAATCATATGCAGGACCACAGCAGACCCAGTACTTC.

The V gene is TRBV7-9, the J gene TRBJ2-7; 10 nucleotides match TRBD1. Looked up from germline, CDR1 is SEHNR and CDR2 is FQNEAQ (reference sequence). The CDR3 is 16 residues long. Germline trimming cut 6 bases from V and 9 bases from J; bases unmatched to any gene: 17. The CDR3, as DNA: TGTGCCAGCAGTCGGGGCCCGACAGGGGGCTCGGAGGGGCAGTACTTC. This encodes CASSRGPTGGSEGQYF.

V usage is TRBV5-1 and J usage is TRBJ2-3; D uncertain. The germline gives CDR1 SGHRS, CDR2 YFSETQ. CDR3 length: 12 residues. V lost 2 bases, J lost 3 bases, and 4 bases lay in between. The CDR3: CASSLVTDTQYF. The CDR3 nucleotides read TGCGCCAGCAGCTTAGTAACAGATACGCAGTATTTT.

The gene calls are TRBV18 and TRBJ2-5; perhaps TRBD2 as D (6 bases). The J call may be mistaken, given a closer DNA end match to TRBJ2-7. This CDR3 is built from 15 residues. CDR1 KGHSH and CDR2 LQKENI come from the germline V gene. CDR3 DNA: TGTGCCAGCTCACCTAACGGAGGGCAGTCCTACGAGCAGTACTTC. Translation gives CASSPNGGQSYEQYF.

This chain joins TRBV19 and TRBJ2-1; D is perhaps TRBD1 (5 bases). The CDR3 loop spans 15 amino acids. Germline assignment: CDR1 LNHDA and CDR2 SQIVND (reference sequence). V was shortened by 3 bases and J by 2 bases, with 11 bases between the two germline ends. The CDR3 DNA follows: TGTGCCAGTAGTATTAGCAGGGCGGCCTACAATGAGCAGTTCTTC. This sequence encodes CASSISRAAYNEQFF.

CDR3 sequence: CASSESTIWGRGEQFF. The CDR3 nucleotides read TGCGCCAGCAGTGAGTCGACGATCTGGGGGAGAGGAGAGCAGTTCTTC. This chain joins TRBV10-1 and TRBJ2-1, with D perhaps TRBD1 or TRBD2 (5 bases each). Trimming took off 0 bases at V and 10 bases at J, with 19 bases between the two ends. CDR1 and CDR2 (germline): WNHNN, SYGVQD (reference sequence). This CDR3 comprises 16 residues.

In this sample, this clone turned up a few times. The J gene is TRBJ2-1, the V gene TRBV6-6; D might be TRBD2 (5 bases). V was cut by 4 bases and J by 4 bases, with 8 bases left in between. The germline V gene encodes CDR1 MNHNY and CDR2 SVGAGI (reference sequence). The CDR3 covers 13 residues. The chain's CDR3 is CASSLDFYNEQFF. The DNA of the CDR3 is TGTGCCAGCAGTTTGGACTTTTACAATGAGCAGTTCTTC.

CDR3 in DNA: TGTGCCAGCAGCTCAATTCCGGGACAGGGCCAAGAGACCCAGTACTTC. It specifies CASSSIPGQGQETQYF. The chain is built from TRBV7-9 and TRBJ2-5; 9 bases match TRBD1. Germline V gives CDR1 SEHNR, CDR2 FQNEAQ (reference sequence). CDR3 length: 16 residues. V gave up 4 bases and J gave up 1 base; unmatched junction bases: 7.

In this sample, this clone turned up a few times. The rearrangement links TRBV7-2 to TRBJ1-1; D call uncertain. Deletions cut 2 bases from V and 7 bases from J, with 11 bases between. The germline CDR1 and CDR2 sequences are SGHTA and FQGNSA. This CDR3 has 13 residues. The CDR3 here is CASSLIGRYEAFF. In DNA form, the CDR3 reads TGTGCCAGCAGCTTAATCGGGCGGTATGAAGCTTTCTTT.

This clone showed up just a few times. V usage is TRBV7-8 and J usage is TRBJ1-1, with D possibly being TRBD1 (6 bases). Between the trimmed V and J ends, which lost 5 bases and 3 bases, there was a span of 13 bases. The germline V gene has CDR1 SGHVS and CDR2 FQNEAQ. The CDR3 is 14 residues long. CDR3 bases: TGTGCCAGCAGCGGGCAGGGGTTCGACACTGAAGCTTTCTTT. Translation gives CASSGQGFDTEAFF.

This sequence joins TRBV7-3 and TRBJ2-1; 8 bases match TRBD1. Germline CDR1 and CDR2: SGHTA and FQGTGA. The CDR3 extends over 15 amino acids. V dropped 5 bases and J dropped 6; count of bases not matched to a gene: 9. CDR3 coding DNA: TGTGCCAGCAGCCTACACAGGGGGACGGTCAATGAGCAGTTCTTC. As protein: CASSLHRGTVNEQFF. Filled out from reference TRBV7-3 and TRBJ2-1, the complete variable domain reads GAGVSQTPSNKVTEKGKYVELRCDPISGHTALYWYRQSLGQGPEFLIYFQGTGAADDSGLPNDRFFAVRPEGSVSTLKIQRTERGDSAVYLCASSLHRGTVNEQFFGPGTRLTVL.

This clone came up once. The rearrangement uses TRBV28 and TRBJ2-1, with TRBD2 matching 8 bases. CDR3 length: 16 residues. J was trimmed by 5 bases and V by 1 base; bases with no gene match: 7. Germline V CDR1 and CDR2: MDHEN, SYDVKM. The CDR3, as DNA: TGTGCCAGCAGTTTATTCCGGCTAGCGGGTAACAATGAGCAGTTCTTC. As protein: CASSLFRLAGNNEQFF.

This clone was observed once. The chain has TRBV5-6 and TRBJ1-5, with D possibly matching TRBD1 (5 bases). The CDR3 length is 15 residues. Germline values: CDR1 SGHDT, CDR2 YYEEEE. V lost 1 base to trimming and J lost 4 bases, with 12 bases between them. CDR3 in amino acids: CASSLLRVANQPQHF. The CDR3 DNA sequence: TGTGCCAGCAGCTTGCTCAGGGTTGCAAATCAGCCCCAGCATTTT.

V and J are TRBV5-1 and TRBJ2-3; TRBD2 is a possible D gene (5 bases). The CDR3 contains 16 residues. V was trimmed by 4 bases and J by 0 bases, leaving 15 bases between them. Germline CDR1 SGHRS, CDR2 YFSETQ. The CDR3 coding sequence is TGCGCCAGCAGCGGGGAGAGGCTTGCTAGCACAGATACGCAGTATTTT. Its translation is CASSGERLASTDTQYF.

The V call is TRBV28, the J call TRBJ2-1, with TRBD2 matching 14 bases. Germline V gives CDR1 MDHEN, CDR2 SYDVKM. Losses at the gene ends were 10 bases for V and 10 bases for J; bases not matched to a gene: 12. The CDR3 spans 15 residues. Here the CDR3 reads CAINSGTSGRYEQFF. The DNA of the CDR3 is TGTGCCATCAACTCCGGGACTAGCGGGAGATACGAGCAGTTCTTC.

V is TRBV2 and J is TRBJ1-1; 8 bases are shared with TRBD1. Germline lookup yields CDR1 SNHLY and CDR2 FYNNEI. The CDR3 spans 14 residues. V was clipped by 6 bases and J by 4 bases; unmatched bases: 7. The CDR3 region has the DNA TGTGCCAGCAGGACCCCCAGGGGGCGCACTGAAGCTTTCTTT. As protein: CASRTPRGRTEAFF. Variable domain in full (rest from reference TRBV2 and TRBJ1-1): EPEVTQTPSHQVTQMGQEVILRCVPISNHLYFYWYRQILGQKVEFLVSFYNNEISEKSEIFDDQFSVERPDGSNFTLKIRSTKLEDSAMYFCASRTPRGRTEAFFGQGTRLTVV.

The sample holds one count of this clone. The rearrangement uses TRBV2 and TRBJ2-3; tentative D call: TRBD2 (6 bases). The CDR3 spans 13 residues. Trimming took off 7 bases at V and 3 bases at J, with 11 bases between the two ends. Germline values: CDR1 SNHLY, CDR2 FYNNEI. CDR3 in amino acids: CASNDGSTDTQYF. The CDR3 region has the DNA TGTGCCAGCAACGACGGGAGTACAGATACGCAGTATTTT.

Details on this clone: The junction differs from germline at one of its ends, possibly a read error. The rearrangement links TRBV7-7 to TRBJ2-3, with D unresolved. Germline V gene data show CDR1 as SSHAT and CDR2 as FNYEAQ (reference sequence). The CDR3 covers 13 residues. The CDR3 region is CASSRERTDTQYF. In DNA, the CDR3 is TGTGCTAGCAGCCGAGAACGCACAGATACGCAGTATTTT.

The rearrangement links TRBV18 to TRBJ2-7, with D unclear. The germline CDR1 and CDR2 sequences are KGHSH and LQKENI. The CDR3 loop spans 13 amino acids. V dropped 0 bases and J dropped 3 bases, with 6 bases sitting between them. CDR3 bases: TGTGCCAGCTCACCACCGAGTAGCTACGAGCAGTACTTC. Its translation is CASSPPSSYEQYF. Filled out from reference TRBV18 and TRBJ2-7, the complete variable domain reads NAGVMQNPRHLVRRRGQEARLRCSPMKGHSHVYWYRQLPEEGLKFMVYLQKENIIDESGMPKERFSAEFPKEGPSILRIQQVVRGDSAAYFCASSPPSSYEQYFGPGTRLTVT.

The genes are TRBV13 and TRBJ1-1; perhaps TRBD1 as D (6 bases). CDR1 PRHDT and CDR2 FYEKMQ come from the germline V gene (reference sequence). The CDR3 runs 14 residues. The V and J ends lost 1 base and 5 bases respectively, with 11 bases between them. The CDR3 bases are TGTGCCAGCAGCTTAGACAGGGCTGGGACTGAAGCTTTCTTT. Protein: CASSLDRAGTEAFF.

The CDR3 spells CASSPAPGSTDTQYF. As DNA, the CDR3 is TGTGCCAGCTCACCGGCCCCGGGGAGCACAGATACGCAGTATTTT. J is TRBJ2-3 and V is TRBV9, with TRBD2 as a possible D gene (5 bases). This CDR3 region has 15 residues. V was pared by 7 bases and J by 0 bases, with 15 bases between. CDR1 is SGDLS and CDR2 is YYNGEE in the germline V gene.

V is TRBV7-6 and J is TRBJ1-1; D is unresolved. The germline CDR1 and CDR2 sequences are SGHVS and FNYEAQ. The CDR3 extends over 13 amino acids. The ends were cut back, 7 bases at V and 2 bases at J, with 11 bases in the middle. The CDR3 DNA sequence: TGTGCCAGCACGGGCAGCTTTAACACTGAAGCTTTCTTT. This translates into CASTGSFNTEAFF.

The V call is TRBV9, the J call TRBJ2-1, with 7 bases aligning to TRBD2. Germline V gene sequence: CDR1 SGDLS, CDR2 YYNGEE. The length of the CDR3 is 15 residues. V trimming: 2 bases; J trimming: 4 bases; junction bases outside the gene matches: 6. The CDR3 DNA is TGTGCCAGCAGCGTTGGTAGCGGGCTTTACAATGAGCAGTTCTTC. Protein: CASSVGSGLYNEQFF.

This clone showed up just once. The rearrangement uses TRBV28 and TRBJ2-2; TRBD1 matches at 7 bases. The CDR3 runs 16 residues. CDR1 and CDR2 from the germline V gene are MDHEN and SYDVKM. V was pared by 6 bases and J by 0 bases, with 7 bases of the junction left unmatched. The CDR3 nucleotides read TGTGCCAGCAGCACAGCCGGGACAGCGAACACCGGGGAGCTGTTTTTT. As protein: CASSTAGTANTGELFF.

This chain uses TRBV2 with TRBJ1-2, with 7 bases matching TRBD1. The CDR3 is made up of 14 amino acids. After removal of 2 bases from V and 8 bases from J, the junction contained 8 bases not matched to a gene. Germline V lookup: CDR1 SNHLY, CDR2 FYNNEI. The CDR3 region has the DNA TGTGCCAGCAGTGAATCCGACAGGGTGGGAGGCTACACCTTC. Residues: CASSESDRVGGYTF.

This clone has more than one count but fewer than ten. The chain combines TRBV15 with TRBJ2-1; D perhaps matches TRBD1 (5 bases). The CDR3 loop spans 15 amino acids. Germline V lookup: CDR1 LNHNV, CDR2 YYDKDF (reference sequence). Trimming shortened V by 3 bases and J by 8 bases, and 17 bases separated the two germline ends. The CDR3 region is CATSSHSVRVDEQFF. In nucleotides, the CDR3 is TGTGCCACCAGCAGCCACAGCGTCAGGGTAGATGAGCAGTTCTTC.

The chain couples TRBV5-1 to TRBJ2-5, with unresolved D. Trimming removed 0 bases from V and 5 bases from J, with 8 bases in between. CDR3 length: 13 residues. CDR1 and CDR2 from the germline V gene are SGHRS and YFSETQ. CDR3 amino acids: CASSLVMGETQYF. The CDR3 DNA reads as TGCGCCAGCAGCTTGGTAATGGGGGAGACCCAGTACTTC.